Following are 31 T cell receptor beta chains from one sample sequenced in a study of CXCR3-negative and CXCR3-positive naive CD8 T cells. Study-level results: Greater hydrophobicity was found in TRB CDR3s of CXCR3-positive naive cells than of CXCR3-negative naive cells.

Carrying UMI labels, the TRB cDNA libraries were prepared through 5' RACE. For each CDR3 protein, TCRdb gives one entry from its re-call of the 5' RACE reads, without DNA. This sample carries about 150,000 distinct CDR3 sequences, with approximately 0.5% going to the ten biggest clones. No antigen is known for these receptors. Sequencing was carried out using naive CXCR3+ CD8+ T cells from blood. The sample's subset: CD45RO-CCR7+CD27+CD95- naive CD8+ T cells expressing CXCR3 (TNR3+). These TCRs come from a human donor in good health. Some clones in this sample may be carry-over from other donors' samples.

This sequence joins TRBV19 and TRBJ2-7; the TRBD1 assignment by TCRdb is unverifiable without DNA. CDR3 length: 15 residues. Germline V lookup: CDR1 LNHDA, CDR2 SQIVND (reference sequence). CDR3 residues: CASSPWTGSSYEQYF.

This chain joins TRBV29-1 and TRBJ2-5; the D call of TRBD2 rests on TCRdb alone, since no DNA is present to check it. The CDR3 has 13 amino acids. Germline V gene sequence: CDR1 SQVTM, CDR2 ANQGSEA. This CDR3 reads CSVKSGRAETQYF.

The V and J genes are TRBV28 and TRBJ2-5; the TRBD2 assignment by TCRdb is unverifiable without DNA. Germline CDR1 MDHEN, CDR2 SYDVKM. The CDR3 is 17 amino acids. The CDR3 loop is CASSLGVTSGRSETQYF.

The chain carries TRBV25-1 and TRBJ2-3; TCRdb's assignment of TRBD2 cannot be checked, as there is no DNA. The germline gives CDR1 MGHDK, CDR2 SYGVNS. This CDR3 is built from 16 residues. This CDR3 is CASSPRATGDTDTQYF.

The chain is built from TRBV5-1 and TRBJ2-7; without DNA, the TCRdb call of TRBD1 cannot be checked. The germline V gene has CDR1 SGHRS and CDR2 YFSETQ. The length of the CDR3 is 15 residues. The CDR3 sequence: CASSDRDRISYEQYF.

The chain uses TRBV19 and TRBJ2-3; TCRdb selects TRBD1, and the lack of DNA leaves this call unchecked. This CDR3 spans 15 amino acids. Germline CDR1 reads LNHDA; CDR2 reads SQIVND (reference sequence). CDR3 in amino acids: CASGTGPKYGDTQYF.

This chain links TRBV27 with TRBJ2-3; TCRdb's D call, TRBD2, is unchecked because there is no DNA. The CDR3 consists of 16 residues. Germline V CDR1 and CDR2: MNHEY, SMNVEV (reference sequence). The CDR3 is CASRTVTIWGRDTQYF.

This chain links TRBV7-6 with TRBJ2-1. The CDR3 contains 17 residues. The germline V gene has CDR1 SGHVS and CDR2 FNYEAQ. This CDR3 is CASSLSLADSSYNEQFF. Complete variable domain (other parts from reference TRBV7-6 and TRBJ2-1): GAGVSQSPRYKVTKRGQDVALRCDPISGHVSLYWYRQALGQGPEFLTYFNYEAQQDKSGLPNDRFSAERPEGSISTLTIQRTEQRDSAMYRCASSLSLADSSYNEQFFGPGTRLTVL.

The chain has TRBV18 and TRBJ2-7. CDR1 and CDR2 (germline): KGHSH, LQKENI. The CDR3 contains 14 residues. The CDR3: CASSLGSKTYEQYF.

The chain is built from TRBV29-1 and TRBJ1-3; TCRdb names TRBD1, which stays unverified in the absence of DNA. The V gene's germline CDR1 is SQVTM and CDR2 ANQGSEA. The CDR3 totals 17 residues. CDR3 region: CSVEDRAGFFCGNTIYF.

The chain recombines TRBV29-1 with TRBJ2-7. Germline V lookup: CDR1 SQVTM, CDR2 ANQGSEA. The CDR3 loop spans 12 amino acids. CDR3 region: CSVEGSRYEQYF.

The gene calls are TRBV28 and TRBJ2-5; TCRdb's D gene call, TRBD1, goes unchecked for lack of DNA. Germline V gives CDR1 MDHEN, CDR2 SYDVKM. CDR3 length: 16 residues. CDR3 amino acids: CASSLMLTGVQETQYF.

This chain connects TRBV7-2 to TRBJ2-7; TCRdb names TRBD2, which stays unverified in the absence of DNA. Germline values: CDR1 SGHTA, CDR2 FQGNSA. CDR3 size: 15 residues. The chain's CDR3 is CASSFPGLTSYEQYF. Full variable domain (outside the CDR3, taken from reference TRBV7-2 and TRBJ2-7): GAGVSQSPSNKVTEKGKDVELRCDPISGHTALYWYRQSLGQGLEFLIYFQGNSAPDKSGLPSDRFSAERTGGSVSTLTIQRTQQEDSAVYLCASSFPGLTSYEQYFGPGTRLTVT.

This chain links TRBV7-9 with TRBJ2-3; TCRdb indicates TRBD1, and absent DNA this call remains unverified. The CDR3 covers 14 residues. CDR1 is SEHNR and CDR2 is FQNEAQ in the germline V gene (reference sequence). The CDR3 protein is CASSFDRATDTQYF. Together with reference TRBV7-9 and TRBJ2-3, the CDR3 gives the full variable domain: DTGVSQNPRHKITKRGQNVTFRCDPISEHNRLYWYRQTLGQGPEFLTYFQNEAQLEKSRLLSDRFSAERPKGSFSTLEIQRTEQGDSAMYLCASSFDRATDTQYFGPGTRLTVL.

The chain uses TRBV7-9 and TRBJ2-7; the D call of TRBD2 rests on TCRdb alone, since no DNA is present to check it. Germline V gene data show CDR1 as SEHNR and CDR2 as FQNEAQ (reference sequence). The CDR3 spans 13 residues. The CDR3 region is CASSSGEGGEQYF.

The rearrangement uses TRBV12-3 or TRBV12-4 and TRBJ2-5; absent DNA, TCRdb's TRBD1 call cannot be checked. The CDR3 totals 15 residues. Here the CDR3 reads CASSQPQGWQETQYF.

This chain uses TRBV6-2 or TRBV6-3 with TRBJ2-3; TCRdb reports TRBD1, a call that lacks DNA to check it against. CDR3 length: 19 amino acids. Germline V lookup: CDR1 MNHEY, CDR2 SVGEGT. Here the CDR3 reads CASTLTGVRGKNPTDTQYF.

The rearrangement links TRBV5-1 to TRBJ2-7; there is no DNA to check the TCRdb D call of TRBD2. The CDR3 length is 15 residues. Germline assignment: CDR1 SGHRS and CDR2 YFSETQ. The CDR3: CASSLVGLVVGEQYF.

The chain links TRBV2 to TRBJ2-3; the TCRdb D gene call, TRBD1, has no DNA to confirm it. CDR1 and CDR2 from the germline V gene are SNHLY and FYNNEI. This CDR3 has 17 amino acids. The CDR3 loop is CASSDWAGQRGSDTQYF.

This chain connects TRBV5-6 to TRBJ1-6. The CDR3 sequence is 17 residues long. CDR1 is SGHDT and CDR2 is YYEEEE in the germline V gene. CDR3 residues: CASSLEGLGTYNSPLHF.

This sequence joins TRBV6-4 and TRBJ2-3; lacking DNA, the TRBD2 call made by TCRdb goes unchecked. From germline, CDR1 is MRHNA and CDR2 SNTAGT. This CDR3 comprises 16 residues. CDR3 loop: CASSDLAGGDTDTQYF.

The V call is TRBV6-6, the J call TRBJ1-4. The CDR3 covers 17 residues. The germline CDR1 and CDR2 sequences are MNHNY and SVGAGI (reference sequence). Here the CDR3 reads CASSDRDPITTNEKLFF.

V is TRBV7-7 and J is TRBJ2-7. Germline V lookup: CDR1 SSHAT, CDR2 FNYEAQ (reference sequence). The CDR3 extends over 14 amino acids. CDR3 protein: CASSLSYGSYEQYF.

J is TRBJ2-1 and V is TRBV12-3 or TRBV12-4; without DNA, the TCRdb call of TRBD1 cannot be checked. The CDR3 has 19 residues. CDR3 in amino acids: CASIMTGTSKFSSYNEQFF.

The J gene is TRBJ2-7, the V gene TRBV12-3 or TRBV12-4; TCRdb selects TRBD2, and the lack of DNA leaves this call unchecked. The CDR3 is 15 amino acids. The CDR3 sequence is CASSGGGAVSYEQYF.

The chain employs TRBV4-2 and TRBJ1-2. In germline, CDR1 is LGHNA, CDR2 YNFKEQ. The length of the CDR3 is 14 residues. The CDR3: CASSQGYGPRGYTF.

The chain couples TRBV7-9 to TRBJ2-1; TCRdb selects TRBD1, and the lack of DNA leaves this call unchecked. In germline, CDR1 is SEHNR, CDR2 FQNEAQ (reference sequence). The CDR3 loop spans 13 amino acids. The CDR3 here is CASSLPGGNEQFF.

V gene TRBV6-6 combines with J gene TRBJ2-7; TCRdb outputs TRBD1, but without DNA this stays unchecked. Looked up from germline, CDR1 is MNHNY and CDR2 is SVGAGI (reference sequence). This CDR3 region has 14 residues. Here the CDR3 reads CAGSLPGQTYEQYF.

The chain combines TRBV7-9 with TRBJ1-2; the TRBD1 assignment by TCRdb is unverifiable without DNA. CDR1 and CDR2 (germline): SEHNR, FQNEAQ (reference sequence). CDR3 length: 14 amino acids. CDR3 loop: CASSSQGATYGYTF.

This rearrangement joins TRBV28 to TRBJ2-5; TCRdb proposes TRBD2, but this gene call is untestable without DNA. This CDR3 spans 15 amino acids. Germline V gene sequence: CDR1 MDHEN, CDR2 SYDVKM. CDR3 loop: CASSPTSGGQETQYF.

The chain carries TRBV5-6 and TRBJ2-3. The CDR3 runs 12 residues. The V gene's germline CDR1 is SGHDT and CDR2 YYEEEE. The CDR3 sequence: CASTGLADTQYF.